The 19 T cell receptor beta chains below all came from one sample that was sequenced in a study of cytomegalovirus exposure and HLA in healthy donors. The PCR ran on 60 Vbeta and 13 Jbeta primers. Only in-frame clones appear in the TCRdb table, and some are missing; sequencing was by immunoSEQ multiplex PCR. The sample holds about 160,000 clones. Material for sequencing was PBMCs. Receptors originate from a man aged 25 to 40 in good health and CMV-seronegative.

The rearrangement uses TRBV29-1 and TRBJ1-2; the D gene is possibly TRBD1 (5 bases). V was shortened by 7 bases and J by 8 bases, with 20 bases between the two germline ends. The CDR3 runs 13 residues. Germline loops: CDR1 SQVTM, CDR2 ANQGSEA. The CDR3 DNA is TGCAGCGACAAAGGGGCCGGGTTTGGAGGCTACACCTTC. It codes for CSDKGAGFGGYTF.

The DNA of the CDR3 is TGTGCCAGCAGCTCCCTCGACAGGAATTATGGAGGGCAGTACTTC. Translating it yields CASSSLDRNYGGQYF. The rearrangement joins TRBV5-5 to TRBJ2-7; TRBD1 is a possible D gene (6 bases). V was clipped by 3 bases and J by 9 bases, with 22 bases between them. The CDR3 length is 15 residues. Looked up from germline, CDR1 is SGHKS and CDR2 is YYEKEE (reference sequence).

This sequence joins TRBV7-2 and TRBJ1-2; maybe TRBD1 (6 bases). The CDR3 extends over 16 amino acids. The germline V gene encodes CDR1 SGHTA and CDR2 FQGNSA. Trimming left V 3 bases short and J 7 bases short, with 21 bases between. The DNA for the CDR3 is TGTGCCAGCAGCTTTACAGGGTTGGGGAGCGGCCCTGGCTACACCTTC. Translation gives CASSFTGLGSGPGYTF.

The chain employs TRBV5-1 and TRBJ2-7, with TRBD2 matching 13 bases. The CDR3 is 16 amino acids. Trimming cost V 4 bases and J 4 bases; bases outside gene matches: 8. Germline V CDR1 and CDR2: SGHRS, YFSETQ. The CDR3 reads CASSATGTSGMYEQYF. For the CDR3, the DNA is TGCGCCAGCAGCGCAACCGGGACTAGCGGGATGTACGAGCAGTACTTC.

J is TRBJ2-7 and V is TRBV4-3; D possibly corresponds to TRBD2 (6 bases). This CDR3 spans 15 amino acids. V was pared by 1 base and J by 3 bases, with 13 bases between. The germline V gene has CDR1 LGHNA and CDR2 YSLEER. The CDR3 region has the DNA TGCGCCAGCAGCCAAGCGCTAGCGCAGGGCTACGAGCAGTACTTC. Protein sequence: CASSQALAQGYEQYF.

V gene TRBV19 combines with J gene TRBJ1-4; D might be TRBD1 (6 bases). The germline V and J ends were trimmed by 5 bases and 4 bases, with 11 bases remaining between them. Germline lookup yields CDR1 LNHDA and CDR2 SQIVND (reference sequence). The CDR3 is 14 residues long. CDR3: CASSFGQLNEKLFF. Here the CDR3 DNA reads TGTGCCAGTAGTTTCGGACAGCTTAATGAAAAACTGTTTTTT.

V usage is TRBV5-1 and J usage is TRBJ1-4, with D perhaps matching TRBD1 (5 bases). Germline CDR1 SGHRS, CDR2 YFSETQ. The CDR3 totals 15 residues. The V and J ends lost 0 bases and 8 bases respectively, with 14 bases between them. The CDR3 sequence is CASSLGPGRVEKLFF. CDR3 nucleotide sequence: TGCGCCAGCAGCTTGGGCCCGGGCAGGGTAGAAAAACTGTTTTTT.

The chain is built from TRBV5-1 and TRBJ1-4, with TRBD1 matching 9 bases. V lost 0 bases to trimming and J lost 3 bases; unmatched junction nucleotides: 0. Germline values: CDR1 SGHRS, CDR2 YFSETQ. This CDR3 has 15 residues. The CDR3 region has the DNA TGCGCCAGCAGCTTGGGGACAGGGGCTAATGAAAAACTGTTTTTT. This codes for CASSLGTGANEKLFF.

V usage is TRBV30 and J usage is TRBJ2-2; D gene ambiguous. This CDR3 has 11 amino acids. CDR1 is GTSNPN and CDR2 is SVGIG in the germline V gene (reference sequence). Between the trimmed V and J ends, which lost 3 bases and 7 bases, there was a span of 6 bases. CDR3: CAWSRVGELFF. The CDR3 nucleotides read TGTGCCTGGAGCCGGGTCGGGGAGCTGTTTTTT.

The V and J genes are TRBV5-1 and TRBJ2-1; TRBD1 aligns across 10 bases. CDR1 SGHRS and CDR2 YFSETQ come from the germline V gene. V lost 4 bases and J lost 8; bases outside the gene matches: 6. The CDR3 extends over 14 amino acids. Written as DNA, the CDR3 is TGCGCCAGCAGCGCGGGACAGGGGATCGATGAGCAGTTCTTC. Its protein is CASSAGQGIDEQFF.

The rearrangement uses TRBV2 and TRBJ1-2; the D gene is possibly TRBD1 (6 bases). V lost 4 bases and J 10 bases, leaving 19 bases between the germline ends. CDR3 length: 14 amino acids. Germline V gene lookup returns CDR1 SNHLY and CDR2 FYNNEI. CDR3 DNA sequence: TGTGCCAGCAGTGGGGGCATCCGGGACACTCCCTACACCTTC. Residues: CASSGGIRDTPYTF.

The genes are TRBV6-5 and TRBJ1-2; 8 nucleotides match TRBD1. Unmatched junction bases numbered 7, after V lost 8 bases and J lost 2 bases. In germline, CDR1 is MNHEY, CDR2 SVGAGI. The CDR3 length is 14 residues. CDR3 loop: CASGKDRDNYGYTF. CDR3 sequence (DNA): TGTGCCAGCGGAAAGGACAGGGACAACTATGGCTACACCTTC.

The gene calls are TRBV10-2 and TRBJ2-7; TRBD2 aligns across 7 bases. This CDR3 spans 16 amino acids. Germline V gives CDR1 WSHSY, CDR2 SAAADI. The junction had 13 bases not matched to a gene; V was cut back by 6 bases and J by 2 bases. The CDR3 DNA is TGCGCCAGCAGGGGGGGGAGCTCCCCGAACACCTACGAGCAGTACTTC. It specifies CASRGGSSPNTYEQYF.

J is TRBJ1-1 and V is TRBV5-5; no clear D. Germline CDR1 is SGHKS and CDR2 is YYEKEE (reference sequence). Trimming pared 2 bases from V and 11 bases from J, leaving 13 bases between. The CDR3 spans 12 residues. In nucleotides, the CDR3 is TGTGCCAGCAGCTTCTCTGGCACGGGGGCTTTCTTT. It codes for CASSFSGTGAFF.

This sequence joins TRBV11-2 and TRBJ2-7; 10 bases agree with TRBD2. In germline, CDR1 is SGHAT, CDR2 FQNNGV. V shed 4 bases, J shed 6 bases, and the junction held 6 bases outside the gene matches. This CDR3 region has 14 residues. The CDR3 DNA reads TGTGCCAGCAGCTCTAGCGGGAGAAGGGGCGAGCAGTACTTC. The encoded protein is CASSSSGRRGEQYF.

This chain connects TRBV11-1 to TRBJ2-7, with 8 nucleotides matching TRBD2. This CDR3 is built from 15 residues. CDR1 is SGHAT and CDR2 is FQDESV in the germline V gene (reference sequence). The V segment lost 1 base and the J segment 9 bases; nucleotides outside the gene matches: 11. The CDR3 coding sequence is TGTGCCAGCAGCTTAGTCCTAAGCGGGAGCGAGGTGCAGTACTTC. Its protein product is CASSLVLSGSEVQYF.

J is TRBJ2-1 and V is TRBV6-5, with 12 bases fitting TRBD2. The ends lost 5 bases at V and 9 bases at J; junction bases unmatched: 5. This CDR3 comprises 14 residues. CDR1 and CDR2 from the germline V gene are MNHEY and SVGAGI. The CDR3, as DNA: TGTGCCAGCAGTCGACTAGCGGGAGTTGTTGAGCAGTTCTTC. Amino acids: CASSRLAGVVEQFF.

The chain joins TRBV5-5 to TRBJ1-5, with 9 positions matching TRBD1. The CDR3 spans 16 residues. J was trimmed by 4 bases and V by 0 bases; bases with no gene match: 5. Germline loops: CDR1 SGHKS, CDR2 YYEKEE (reference sequence). CDR3 loop: CASSLVGQGSNQPQHF. CDR3 in DNA: TGTGCCAGCAGCTTGGTCGGACAGGGGTCTAATCAGCCCCAGCATTTT. Full variable domain (rest looked up from reference TRBV5-5 and TRBJ1-5): DAGVTQSPTHLIKTRGQQVTLRCSPISGHKSVSWYQQVLGQGPQFIFQYYEKEERGRGNFPDRFSARQFPNYSSELNVNALLLGDSALYLCASSLVGQGSNQPQHFGDGTRLSIL.

V is TRBV13 and J is TRBJ2-7; the D gene is possibly TRBD2 (5 bases). This CDR3 has 13 residues. V was pared by 5 bases and J by 0 bases, with 8 bases between. Germline V gives CDR1 PRHDT, CDR2 FYEKMQ (reference sequence). In DNA form, the CDR3 reads TGTGCCAGCAGCCGGGGAATCTCCTACGAGCAGTACTTC. Amino acids: CASSRGISYEQYF.